Below, 21 T cell receptor beta chains from the same sample are listed, as sequenced in a study of HIV-infected patients and healthy controls. No cell fractionation was done, so the repertoire covers all unsorted peripheral blood T cells. About 480 ng RNA was reverse transcribed with alpha and beta constant-region primers. Each of the alpha and beta chains got its own library through chain-specific third strand synthesis with indices. TCRdb reanalysed the 5' RACE reads using MiXCR and keeps one entry per CDR3 protein. The sample comprises nearly 25,000 distinct CDR3 sequences, approximately 7.7% of which are singletons, and approximately 4% rests with the top ten. Sample: blood. These receptors were taken from an adult in good health.

This clonotype has just a few counts. The gene calls are TRBV14 and TRBJ1-1; tentatively, D is TRBD1 (5 bases). Germline CDR1 and CDR2: SGHDN and FVKESK. This CDR3 contains 17 residues. V was pared by 1 base and J by 8 bases, with 23 bases between. The CDR3 DNA reads as TGTGCCAGCAGCCAAGTGGCCCTACTTGGGGGGAATTTGGAAGCTTTCTTT. Protein product: CASSQVALLGGNLEAFF.

The V gene is TRBV20-1, the J gene TRBJ1-6; 7 positions agree with TRBD1. The germline V gene has CDR1 DFQATT and CDR2 SNEGSKA (reference sequence). Germline trimming cut 3 bases from V and 8 bases from J; bases unmatched to any gene: 7. CDR3 length: 14 amino acids. The CDR3 spells CSASLTGRDSPLHF. In DNA, the CDR3 is TGCAGTGCTAGCTTGACAGGGCGTGATTCACCCCTCCACTTT.

In this sample, this clonotype turned up many times. The chain employs TRBV14 and TRBJ1-2; possibly TRBD1 for D (5 bases). CDR1 and CDR2 from the germline V gene are SGHDN and FVKESK. The ends were cut back, 0 bases at V and 4 bases at J, with 15 bases in the middle. CDR3 length: 16 residues. The CDR3 region has the DNA TGTGCCAGCAGCCAAGACCCCCGGGACCGGAGCTATGGCTACACCTTC. Translated, it gives CASSQDPRDRSYGYTF.

This clonotype has at least ten counts. The chain recombines TRBV6-5 with TRBJ2-6, with 9 bases lining up with TRBD2. The length of the CDR3 is 17 residues. Germline assignment: CDR1 MNHEY and CDR2 SVGAGI. Trimming removed 6 bases from V and 2 bases from J; junction bases left unmatched: 8. The CDR3 coding sequence is TGTGCCAGCAGCGACCAGGGACTAGCTCCTGGGGCCAACGTCCTGACTTTC. The encoded protein is CASSDQGLAPGANVLTF.

This clonotype appeared many times. The J gene is TRBJ2-3, the V gene TRBV19, with 12 bases lining up with TRBD2. Trimming took 5 bases from V and 2 from J; bases not matched to a gene: 5. The CDR3 is made up of 16 amino acids. Germline assignment: CDR1 LNHDA and CDR2 SQIVND (reference sequence). This chain's CDR3 is CASSSGLAGTTDTQYF. The CDR3 DNA reads as TGTGCCAGTAGTTCCGGACTAGCGGGGACCACAGATACGCAGTATTTT.

Ten or more counts support this clonotype. The rearrangement links TRBV3-1 to TRBJ2-7; the D is unclear. This CDR3 contains 14 residues. The V gene's germline CDR1 is LGHDT and CDR2 YNNKEL (reference sequence). The ends were cut back, 1 base at V and 6 bases at J, with 13 bases in the middle. The CDR3 here is CASSQVRAGIEQYF. The CDR3 region has the DNA TGTGCCAGCAGCCAAGTTCGGGCAGGCATCGAGCAGTACTTC.

The rearrangement links TRBV11-3 to TRBJ2-3; no reliable D call. Germline CDR1 SGHNT, CDR2 YENEEA. The ends were cut back, 0 bases at V and 10 bases at J, with 2 bases in the middle. The CDR3 covers 10 residues. The CDR3 coding sequence is TGTGCCAGCAGCTTAGACTCGCAGTATTTT. It codes for CASSLDSQYF.

This clonotype was counted at least ten times. The rearrangement links TRBV4-1 to TRBJ1-3, with D unresolved. This CDR3 has 15 residues. V lost 0 bases, J lost 5 bases, and 11 bases lay in between. Germline V CDR1 and CDR2: MGHRA, YSYEKL. The CDR3 is CASSQDSTSRNTIYF. The CDR3 nucleotides are TGCGCCAGCAGCCAAGATAGTACATCTAGAAACACCATATATTTT.

This clonotype was counted many times. This chain uses TRBV2 with TRBJ2-1, with D maybe TRBD2 (6 bases). CDR1 is SNHLY, CDR2 FYNNEI, per germline. The CDR3 extends over 16 amino acids. Trimming shortened V by 0 bases and J by 8 bases, and 17 bases separated the two germline ends. CDR3 in DNA: TGTGCCAGCAGTGAAGCGCTTCTTGGGGAGGACGATGAGCAGTTCTTC. Its protein product is CASSEALLGEDDEQFF. Combining the CDR3 with reference TRBV2 and TRBJ2-1 gives the whole variable domain EPEVTQTPSHQVTQMGQEVILRCVPISNHLYFYWYRQILGQKVEFLVSFYNNEISEKSEIFDDQFSVERPDGSNFTLKIRSTKLEDSAMYFCASSEALLGEDDEQFFGPGTRLTVL.

Many counts were recorded for this clonotype. The J gene is TRBJ1-1, the V gene TRBV5-4; 9 nucleotides align to TRBD1. CDR3 length: 18 residues. Germline V gene data show CDR1 as SGHNT and CDR2 as YYREEE (reference sequence). V gave up 1 base and J gave up 0 bases; unmatched junction bases: 10. The CDR3 reads CASSLWGQGPNLNTEAFF. In nucleotides, the CDR3 is TGTGCCAGCAGCTTGTGGGGACAGGGACCCAATTTGAACACTGAAGCTTTCTTT. Drawing the rest from reference TRBV5-4 and TRBJ1-1, the complete variable domain is ETGVTQSPTHLIKTRGQQVTLRCSSQSGHNTVSWYQQALGQGPQFIFQYYREEENGRGNFPPRFSGLQFPNYSSELNVNALELDDSALYLCASSLWGQGPNLNTEAFFGQGTRLTVV.

This clonotype has at least ten counts. This chain connects TRBV30 to TRBJ1-1; the D gene is possibly TRBD1 (6 bases). Trimming shortened V by 1 base and J by 7 bases, and 13 bases separated the two germline ends. The CDR3 has 13 amino acids. Germline values: CDR1 GTSNPN, CDR2 SVGIG (reference sequence). CDR3 coding DNA: TGTGCCTGGAGTGAGACAGGCTCCGTTGAAGCTTTCTTT. Protein product: CAWSETGSVEAFF.

This clonotype is deemed medium-sized (0.01 to 0.1%). The chain carries TRBV27 and TRBJ2-7; TRBD1 agrees at 9 bases. The CDR3 consists of 15 residues. Trimming took 3 bases from V and 0 from J; bases not matched to a gene: 3. Germline loops: CDR1 MNHEY, CDR2 SMNVEV (reference sequence). Here the CDR3 reads CASSFGTGCSYEQYF. As DNA, the CDR3 is TGTGCCAGCAGTTTTGGGACAGGGTGCTCCTACGAGCAGTACTTC.

This clonotype is judged medium-sized (0.01 to 0.1%). This chain uses TRBV29-1 with TRBJ1-1; D remains unclear. V was trimmed by 6 bases and J by 5 bases, leaving 10 bases between them. This CDR3 spans 11 amino acids. Germline CDR1 is SQVTM and CDR2 is ANQGSEA. DNA of the CDR3: TGCAGCGTGGCACCATCTACTGAAGCTTTCTTT. Its protein is CSVAPSTEAFF.

This clonotype has a count of ten or more. The CDR3 reads CASSPQGGQPQHF. The CDR3, as DNA: TGTGCCAGCAGTCCCCAAGGGGGACAGCCCCAGCATTTT. The chain has TRBV28 and TRBJ1-5; tentative D call: TRBD1 (6 bases). Germline V gives CDR1 MDHEN, CDR2 SYDVKM. The V gene lost 5 bases and the J gene lost 7 bases, with 12 bases spanning the gap. There are 13 residues in the CDR3.

This clonotype has at least ten counts. This sequence joins TRBV11-2 and TRBJ1-1; TRBD1 aligns across 7 bases. This CDR3 has 13 amino acids. V dropped 6 bases and J dropped 3; count of bases not matched to a gene: 4. Germline CDR1 is SGHAT and CDR2 is FQNNGV. The CDR3 protein is CASSPDRDTEAFF. CDR3 DNA: TGTGCCAGCAGTCCCGACAGGGACACTGAAGCTTTCTTT.

In regard to this clonotype: A read error is possible here, since a much larger clone lies one base away. Here the CDR3 omits its conserved ending phenylalanine or tryptophan, so a read error is the likely source. The V call is TRBV6-1, the J call TRBJ1-1, with D perhaps matching TRBD1 (6 bases). The germline V and J ends were trimmed by 7 bases and 1 base, with 10 bases remaining between them. The CDR3 extends over 13 amino acids. Germline CDR1 is MNHNS and CDR2 is SASEGT. CDR3 nucleotides: TGTGCCAGCACCCGGACAGCGAACACTGAAGCTTTCTCT. Residues: CASTRTANTEAFS.

This clonotype was observed a handful of times. J is TRBJ1-5 and V is TRBV2; no clear D gene. The germline V and J ends were trimmed by 4 bases and 2 bases, with 3 bases remaining between them. Germline CDR1 and CDR2: SNHLY and FYNNEI. This CDR3 has 12 residues. This CDR3 reads CASSGGNQPQHF. The CDR3 nucleotides read TGTGCCAGCAGTGGGGGCAATCAGCCCCAGCATTTT.

This clonotype was detected many times. The rearrangement uses TRBV29-1 and TRBJ1-1; tentatively, D is TRBD1 (5 bases). CDR3 size: 13 residues. V lost 2 bases and J 6 bases, leaving 13 bases between the germline ends. Germline-derived CDR1 and CDR2 are SQVTM and ANQGSEA. The chain's CDR3 is CSVERLLGPEAFF. DNA of the CDR3: TGCAGCGTTGAACGACTTCTGGGACCTGAAGCTTTCTTT. Together with reference TRBV29-1 and TRBJ1-1, the CDR3 gives the full variable domain: SAVISQKPSRDICQRGTSLTIQCQVDSQVTMMFWYRQQPGQSLTLIATANQGSEATYESGFVIDKFPISRPNLTFSTLTVSNMSPEDSSIYLCSVERLLGPEAFFGQGTRLTVV.

This clonotype showed up many times. This chain uses TRBV7-2 with TRBJ1-5, with 7 positions matching TRBD1. Germline CDR1 SGHTA, CDR2 FQGNSA. The CDR3 has 17 residues. The trim removed 5 bases at V and 4 bases at J, leaving 14 bases unmatched. The CDR3 region has the DNA TGTGCCAGCAGCCCCCCAGGGGGGTTAGAGGGAAATCAGCCCCAGCATTTT. It yields the protein CASSPPGGLEGNQPQHF.

Ten or more counts support this clonotype. V gene TRBV11-2 combines with J gene TRBJ1-1; D call uncertain. V lost 5 bases to trimming and J lost 2 bases, with 6 bases between them. The CDR3 totals 12 residues. CDR1 SGHAT and CDR2 FQNNGV come from the germline V gene. The CDR3 DNA is TGTGCCAGCAGCACTAGAAACACTGAAGCTTTCTTT. This sequence encodes CASSTRNTEAFF.

The sample holds a few counts of this clonotype. This chain connects TRBV6-2 or TRBV6-3 to TRBJ1-5; D may be TRBD1 (5 bases). Germline loops: CDR1 MNHEY, CDR2 SVGEGT. V lost 1 base and J 0 bases, leaving 16 bases between the germline ends. CDR3 length: 18 amino acids. The CDR3 DNA is TGTGCCAGCAGTTACTTTTTCACAGGCGGGTTTAGCAATCAGCCCCAGCATTTT. Protein: CASSYFFTGGFSNQPQHF.